Below are 22 T cell receptor beta chains sequenced from a single sample in a study of blood T cells in healthy people across ages. Alongside a J-beta primer mix, a sample-barcoded 5' primer served in a second PCR lasting roughly 7 to 11 cycles. TCRdb called the 5' RACE reads again in MiXCR, with one record for every CDR3 protein. The repertoire consists of around 1,000,000 distinct CDR3 sequences, with 35% to 45% occurring once and the leading ten covering about an eighth. The specimen was blood. The source of these receptors is a man younger than 35 in good health.

This clonotype was seen a few times. The V and J genes are TRBV20-1 and TRBJ2-2, with D possibly matching TRBD1 (5 bases). The CDR3 has 13 residues. Germline V lookup: CDR1 DFQATT, CDR2 SNEGSKA (reference sequence). V gave up 2 bases and J gave up 1 base, with 5 bases separating them. DNA of the CDR3: TGCAGTGCTAGACAGGGGAACACCGGGGAGCTGTTTTTT. Translated: CSARQGNTGELFF.

This clonotype was seen a handful of times. CDR3 loop: CASSQDSSVSNYGYTF. CDR3 in DNA: TGTGCCAGCAGCCAAGATAGTTCGGTATCCAACTATGGCTACACCTTC. The rearrangement links TRBV14 to TRBJ1-2; D not resolved. This CDR3 region has 16 residues. The V end was cut by 0 bases, the J end by 2 bases, with 13 bases between. CDR1 is SGHDN, CDR2 FVKESK, per germline.

This clonotype has a handful of counts. The chain's CDR3 is CASSLAKGPDTQYF. The CDR3 bases are TGCGCCAGCAGCTTGGCCAAGGGGCCCGATACGCAGTATTTT. The chain has TRBV5-1 and TRBJ2-3; perhaps TRBD1 as D (5 bases). Trimming removed 0 bases at V and 6 bases at J, with 11 bases between. Germline CDR1 reads SGHRS; CDR2 reads YFSETQ. The CDR3 is 14 residues long.

As for this clonotype: One junction end disagrees with the germline gene, perhaps due to a read error. V usage is TRBV12-3 or TRBV12-4 and J usage is TRBJ1-6; 9 bases line up with TRBD1. The CDR3 totals 14 residues. CDR3 sequence: CANSSGQGYSPLHF. CDR3 DNA: TGTGCCAACAGTTCCGGACAGGGGTATTCACCCCTCCACTTT.

This chain uses TRBV2 with TRBJ1-5; TRBD1 aligns across 8 bases. Unmatched junction bases numbered 7, after V lost 6 bases and J lost 3 bases. The CDR3 spans 15 residues. The V gene's germline CDR1 is SNHLY and CDR2 FYNNEI. CDR3 in amino acids: CASRVGQAANQPQHF. CDR3 bases: TGTGCCAGCAGAGTGGGACAGGCCGCCAATCAGCCCCAGCATTTT.

This sequence joins TRBV20-1 and TRBJ1-2; D gene ambiguous. Germline CDR1 DFQATT, CDR2 SNEGSKA (reference sequence). The CDR3 has 14 amino acids. Trimming took 0 bases from V and 2 from J, leaving 10 bases between them. The CDR3 nucleotides read TGCAGTGCTAGAGATTCGGCCCGGAACTATGGCTACACCTTC. Protein product: CSARDSARNYGYTF.

The chain employs TRBV12-3 or TRBV12-4 and TRBJ1-1; D not resolved. Trimming took 3 bases from V and 5 from J, leaving 13 bases between them. There are 14 residues in the CDR3. The CDR3: CASSFGMGFTEAFF. DNA of the CDR3: TGTGCCAGCAGTTTTGGAATGGGTTTTACTGAAGCTTTCTTT.

This clonotype occurred a few times. The chain uses TRBV7-9 and TRBJ2-3; perhaps TRBD1 as D (6 bases). The germline V gene encodes CDR1 SEHNR and CDR2 FQNEAQ (reference sequence). This CDR3 spans 16 amino acids. V shed 2 bases and J shed 3 bases, with 15 bases lying between them. This chain's CDR3 is CASSLRSGVGTDTQYF. Here the CDR3 DNA reads TGTGCCAGCAGCTTACGATCAGGGGTGGGGACAGATACGCAGTATTTT.

The chain links TRBV7-9 to TRBJ1-3, with D possibly matching TRBD1 (5 bases). CDR1 and CDR2 (germline): SEHNR, FQNEAQ (reference sequence). The CDR3 is made up of 14 amino acids. Trimming took 6 bases from V and 3 from J, leaving 12 bases between them. CDR3: CASRAGGDGNTIYF. The CDR3 nucleotides are TGTGCCAGCAGAGCCGGGGGTGATGGAAACACCATATATTTT.

The table lists this clonotype with a few counts. V gene TRBV5-1 combines with J gene TRBJ2-1; 8 nucleotides align to TRBD2. With V trimmed by 4 bases and J by 0 bases, 6 bases remained unmatched. The germline V gene has CDR1 SGHRS and CDR2 YFSETQ. The CDR3 consists of 16 residues. The CDR3 is CASSPRLASSYNEQFF. CDR3 sequence (DNA): TGCGCCAGCAGCCCCCGACTAGCGAGCTCCTACAATGAGCAGTTCTTC.

The gene calls are TRBV7-2 and TRBJ1-1; D remains unclear. Per the germline V gene, CDR1 is SGHTA and CDR2 is FQGNSA. CDR3 length: 14 residues. V was clipped by 1 base and J by 3 bases, with 9 bases between them. CDR3 in DNA: TGTGCCAGCAGCTTAGGGTCTTCTTACACTGAAGCTTTCTTT. It codes for CASSLGSSYTEAFF. The complete variable domain, with remaining parts taken from reference TRBV7-2 and TRBJ1-1, reads GAGVSQSPSNKVTEKGKDVELRCDPISGHTALYWYRQSLGQGLEFLIYFQGNSAPDKSGLPSDRFSAERTGGSVSTLTIQRTQQEDSAVYLCASSLGSSYTEAFFGQGTRLTVV.

This clonotype was observed a few times. The CDR3 DNA follows: TGTGCCACCAGTGATTTGCTTGAGGCGGGGGGCACTGAAGCTTTCTTT. Protein: CATSDLLEAGGTEAFF. This chain connects TRBV24-1 to TRBJ1-1, with D possibly TRBD1 on 5 matching bases. CDR3 size: 16 residues. The V and J ends lost 0 bases and 4 bases respectively, with 14 bases between them. From germline, CDR1 is KGHDR and CDR2 SFDVKD.

The chain couples TRBV7-9 to TRBJ1-2; D is ambiguous. Between the trimmed V and J ends, which lost 5 bases and 6 bases, there was a span of 7 bases. This CDR3 has 11 residues. Per germline, CDR1 SEHNR and CDR2 FQNEAQ (reference sequence). The CDR3 DNA is TGTGCCAGCAGCCCCCAGCATGGCTACACCTTC. Residues: CASSPQHGYTF.

The chain is built from TRBV4-1 and TRBJ1-1, with D maybe TRBD1 (6 bases). Between the trimmed V and J ends, which lost 4 bases and 4 bases, there was a span of 16 bases. CDR3 length equals 15 residues. The V gene's germline CDR1 is MGHRA and CDR2 YSYEKL. CDR3 DNA: TGCGCCAGCAGCCCCAACCCTACAGGGCCCACTGAAGCTTTCTTT. It specifies CASSPNPTGPTEAFF.

The chain links TRBV5-5 to TRBJ1-2, with a possible D match to TRBD1 (6 bases). V lost 0 bases, J lost 9 bases, and 15 bases lay in between. Germline V gene lookup returns CDR1 SGHKS and CDR2 YYEKEE (reference sequence). The CDR3 runs 14 residues. CDR3 coding DNA: TGTGCCAGCAGCTTGGGACTCTACAGGGATAGCTACACCTTC. Translation gives CASSLGLYRDSYTF.

The chain couples TRBV27 to TRBJ2-1, with D possibly being TRBD1 (5 bases). V lost 6 bases and J lost 7, with 16 bases in between. The CDR3 sequence is 14 residues long. Germline CDR1 MNHEY, CDR2 SMNVEV (reference sequence). The CDR3 region has the DNA TGTGCCAGCAGCCCCGATTATCAGGGAAATGAGCAGTTCTTC. This translates into CASSPDYQGNEQFF.

This clonotype was seen many times. This chain links TRBV12-3 or TRBV12-4 with TRBJ2-3; no firm D call. Between the trimmed V and J ends, which lost 7 bases and 0 bases, there was a span of 8 bases. This CDR3 is built from 13 residues. CDR3 residues: CASTKASTDTQYF. In DNA form, the CDR3 reads TGTGCCAGCACGAAGGCTAGCACAGATACGCAGTATTTT.

V is TRBV20-1 and J is TRBJ2-5; 8 nucleotides match TRBD2. Germline V CDR1 and CDR2: DFQATT, SNEGSKA (reference sequence). V gave up 0 bases and J gave up 5 bases; unmatched junction bases: 11. This CDR3 has 16 residues. The DNA of the CDR3 is TGCAGTGCTAGAGATCTAGCGGGCCTTCTCCGGGAGACCCAGTACTTC. Its protein is CSARDLAGLLRETQYF.

This clonotype was picked up many times. In nucleotides, the CDR3 is TGCAGCGCGAATTACCGTCAGGGGAACAACTATGGCTACACCTTC. Translating gives CSANYRQGNNYGYTF. This sequence joins TRBV29-1 and TRBJ1-2; D possibly corresponds to TRBD1 (6 bases). The CDR3 contains 15 residues. Trimming removed 7 bases from V and 2 bases from J, with 20 bases in between. From germline, CDR1 is SQVTM and CDR2 ANQGSEA.

The chain combines TRBV3-1 with TRBJ2-2; D unclear. With 0 bases removed from V and 4 bases from J, the gap between germline ends came to 9 bases. The germline V gene encodes CDR1 LGHDT and CDR2 YNNKEL (reference sequence). The CDR3 contains 15 residues. CDR3 sequence reads: CASSQDSRTTGELFF. In DNA form, the CDR3 reads TGTGCCAGCAGCCAAGATAGCAGGACCACCGGGGAGCTGTTTTTT.

This clonotype was seen ten or more times. The junction differs from germline at one of its ends, possibly a read error. The chain combines TRBV10-3 with TRBJ1-2; possibly TRBD1 for D (6 bases). The CDR3 is 14 residues long. CDR1 is ENHRY, CDR2 SYGVKD, per germline. The CDR3 loop reads CALSDGQTSYGYTF. DNA of the CDR3: TGTGCCCTCAGTGATGGACAGACATCCTATGGCTACACCTTC.

The V gene is TRBV20-1, the J gene TRBJ2-5; D is unresolved. The ends were cut back, 6 bases at V and 2 bases at J, with 13 bases in the middle. This CDR3 is built from 13 residues. Germline lookup yields CDR1 DFQATT and CDR2 SNEGSKA (reference sequence). The CDR3 region has the DNA TGCAGTGCCTCGCTAACCTGGCAAGAGACCCAGTACTTC. It translates to CSASLTWQETQYF.